These T cell receptor beta chains were read from a single sample in a study of blood T cell repertoires in COVID-19. Measured with immunoSEQ multiplex PCR; TCRdb has only the in-frame clones, and not every one. This repertoire shows about 210,000 clones, over 80% found once; its top ten account for about 8%. What was sequenced was peripheral blood. All receptors come from a woman aged 60-75 years with COVID-19, enrolled during active disease. Both conserved end residues are part of each CDR3. The D gene is left open where the match is weak. Some rows have no size entry. The others give once, few or many, or a class for an expanded clone.

J gene: TRBJ2-7
V gene: TRBV28
D gene: TRBD2
clone size: few
CDR3 protein: CASSSPSGTGYEQYF
CDR3 DNA: TGTGCCAGCAGTTCCCCTAGCGGAACCGGGTACGAGCAGTACTTC

J gene: TRBJ2-7
V gene: TRBV19
D gene: TRBD2
clone size: NA
CDR3 protein: CASSILAGDPYEQYF
CDR3 DNA: TGTGCCAGTAGTATATTAGCGGGGGACCCCTACGAGCAGTACTTC

J gene: TRBJ1-1
V gene: TRBV30
D gene: NA
clone size: NA
CDR3 protein: CAWSSGVAEAFF
CDR3 DNA: TGTGCCTGGAGTTCAGGGGTTGCTGAAGCTTTCTTT

J gene: TRBJ1-3
V gene: TRBV28
D gene: TRBD1
clone size: NA
CDR3 protein: CASSSSRGPHTIYF
CDR3 DNA: TGTGCCAGCAGTTCGTCCAGGGGGCCACACACCATATATTTT

J gene: TRBJ2-1
V gene: TRBV9
D gene: TRBD2
clone size: few
CDR3 protein: CASSVEAGKINEQFF
CDR3 DNA: TGTGCCAGCAGCGTAGAAGCGGGGAAAATCAATGAGCAGTTCTTC

J gene: TRBJ2-7
V gene: TRBV27
D gene: NA
clone size: many
CDR3 protein: CASSFRDSEQYF
CDR3 DNA: TGTGCCAGCAGTTTCCGGGACTCAGAGCAGTACTTC

J gene: TRBJ2-2
V gene: TRBV6-5
D gene: NA
clone size: NA
CDR3 protein: CASRKLRGPGELFF
CDR3 DNA: TGTGCCAGCAGGAAACTCAGGGGCCCCGGGGAGCTGTTTTTT

J gene: TRBJ1-6
V gene: TRBV7-2
D gene: TRBD1
clone size: NA
CDR3 protein: CASSLRDSRFNSPLHF
CDR3 DNA: TGTGCCAGCAGCCTTCGGGACAGTCGCTTTAATTCACCCCTCCACTTT

J gene: TRBJ2-7
V gene: TRBV28
D gene: TRBD2
clone size: NA
CDR3 protein: CASSTRSGNLYEQYF
CDR3 DNA: TGTGCCAGCAGTACCCGTAGCGGGAACTTATACGAGCAGTACTTC

J gene: TRBJ2-6
V gene: TRBV18
D gene: NA
clone size: NA
CDR3 protein: CASSPLQGTGANVLTF
CDR3 DNA: TGTGCCAGCTCACCACTTCAGGGTACCGGGGCCAACGTCCTGACTTTC

J gene: TRBJ1-2
V gene: TRBV16
D gene: NA
clone size: NA
CDR3 protein: CASSQSVRQGHGYTF
CDR3 DNA: TGTGCCAGCAGCCAATCGGTTCGGCAGGGTCATGGCTACACCTTC

J gene: TRBJ2-2
V gene: TRBV19
D gene: TRBD1
clone size: NA
CDR3 protein: CASSINTGGRAGELFF
CDR3 DNA: TGTGCCAGTAGTATAAACACAGGGGGTAGGGCCGGGGAGCTGTTTTTT

J gene: TRBJ1-1
V gene: TRBV2
D gene: NA
clone size: NA
CDR3 protein: CATLRVNTEAFF
CDR3 DNA: TGTGCCACCCTCAGGGTGAACACTGAAGCTTTCTTT

J gene: TRBJ2-3
V gene: TRBV18
D gene: NA
clone size: NA
CDR3 protein: CASSPRLSTDTQYF
CDR3 DNA: TGTGCCAGCTCACCGCGGCTTAGCACAGATACGCAGTATTTT

J gene: TRBJ2-5
V gene: TRBV6-5
D gene: TRBD1
clone size: NA
CDR3 protein: CASSYRDRGLQETQYF
CDR3 DNA: TGTGCCAGCAGTTACCGGGACAGGGGCCTTCAAGAGACCCAGTACTTC

J gene: TRBJ1-1
V gene: TRBV15
D gene: NA
clone size: NA
CDR3 protein: CATSRDVGGTEAFF
CDR3 DNA: TGTGCCACCAGCAGAGATGTAGGGGGAACTGAAGCTTTCTTT